This TCR beta chain was retrieved from a study of identical twins. V shed 5 bases and J shed 4 bases, with 20 bases lying between them. This CDR3 spans 16 amino acids. Each CDR3 protein is one row after TCRdb ran MiXCR on the 5' RACE reads. The sample comprises more than 600,000 distinct CDR3 sequences, 15% to 20% of which are singletons, and less than 15% rests with the top ten. The same sample was also studied in work on T cells expressing NK-cell markers. That paper adds: Researchers report these clonotypes also headed the CD3+CD56-NKG2C+ fraction in four donors.

This sequence was found in a woman aged 18 to 35 in good health. The chain couples TRBV12-3 or TRBV12-4 to TRBJ2-5; D perhaps matches TRBD2 (5 bases). The sequencing input was PBMCs. The CDR3 DNA reads TGTGCCAGCAGTACTAGACACGGGATGGAGGTAGAGACCCAGTACTTC. This encodes CASSTRHGMEVETQYF.